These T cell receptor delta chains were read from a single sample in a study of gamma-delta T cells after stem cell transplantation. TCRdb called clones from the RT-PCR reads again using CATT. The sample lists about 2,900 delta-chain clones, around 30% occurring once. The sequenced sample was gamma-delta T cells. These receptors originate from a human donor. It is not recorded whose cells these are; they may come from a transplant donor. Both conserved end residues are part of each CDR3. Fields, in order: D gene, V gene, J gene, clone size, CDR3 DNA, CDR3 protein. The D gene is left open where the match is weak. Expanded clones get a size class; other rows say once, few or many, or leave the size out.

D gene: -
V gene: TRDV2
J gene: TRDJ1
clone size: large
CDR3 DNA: TGTGCCTGTGACACCCTGGCCGGGCCGGGCACCGATAAACTCATCTTT
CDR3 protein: CACDTLAGPGTDKLIF

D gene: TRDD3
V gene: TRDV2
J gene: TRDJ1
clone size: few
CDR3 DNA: TGTGCCTGTGACACCCTACTGGGGGATACGTACACCGATAAACTCATCTTT
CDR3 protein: CACDTLLGDTYTDKLIF

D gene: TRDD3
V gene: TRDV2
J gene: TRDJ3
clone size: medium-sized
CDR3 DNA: TGTGCCTGTGACACCGTACGGGGGATGCTGAGCTCCTGGGACACCCGACAGATGTTTTTC
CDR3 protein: CACDTVRGMLSSWDTRQMFF

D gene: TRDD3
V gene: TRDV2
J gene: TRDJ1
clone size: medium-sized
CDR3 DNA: TGTGCCTGTGACAGAAGTCGTTGGGGGATACGATCCGATAAACTCATCTTT
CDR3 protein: CACDRSRWGIRSDKLIF

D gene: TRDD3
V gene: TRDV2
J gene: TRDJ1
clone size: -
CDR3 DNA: TGTGCCTGTCTCCCCCTACTGGGGGCGAACACCGATAAACTCATCTTT
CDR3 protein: CACLPLLGANTDKLIF

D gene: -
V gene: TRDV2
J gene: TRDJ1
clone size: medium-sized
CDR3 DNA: TGTGCCTGTGACACCGTACTGGGACCCTCAATCAAGCCGTACACCGATAAACTCATCTTT
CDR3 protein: CACDTVLGPSIKPYTDKLIF

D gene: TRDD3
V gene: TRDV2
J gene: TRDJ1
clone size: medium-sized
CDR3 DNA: TGTGCCTGTGACACTCCTTTTGAGACTGGGGGGCATCATAAACTCATCTTT
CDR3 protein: CACDTPFETGGHHKLIF

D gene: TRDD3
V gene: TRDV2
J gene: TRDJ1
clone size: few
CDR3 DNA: TGTGCCTGTGAGGGACTTCTTCTGGGGGATACGCGTAACACCGATAAACTCATCTTT
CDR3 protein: CACEGLLLGDTRNTDKLIF

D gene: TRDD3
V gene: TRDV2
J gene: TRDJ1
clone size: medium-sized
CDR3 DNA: TGTGCCTGTGACACTCTTGAAAGGACTGGGGGATACGAGTATCCCGATAAACTCATCTTT
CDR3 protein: CACDTLERTGGYEYPDKLIF

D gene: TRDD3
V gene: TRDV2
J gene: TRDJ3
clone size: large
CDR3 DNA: TGTGCCTGTGACGGCTTACTGGGGGATACTCCCTGGGACACCCGACAGATGTTTTTC
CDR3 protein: CACDGLLGDTPWDTRQMFF